The 32 T cell receptor beta chains listed next were all sequenced from one sample in a study of T cells in Graves' hyperthyroidism and ophthalmopathy (dated by TCRdb to about 2019). The library was built by means of multiplex PCR. The instrument given in TCRdb is Illumina HiSeq 2000. The TCR beta CDR3 regions were amplified from RNA transcripts. The TCR CDR3 was subjected to a first round of RT-PCR using the HTBI primer set and the Qiagen OneStep RT-PCR kit. TCRdb itself trimmed the public reads at Q25 with fastp, ran MiXCR and retained productive beta chains. When rows share a CDR3 protein, they turn into one entry using the most common DNA and genes. For this sample there are around 250,000 distinct CDR3 sequences; around 17% appear just once. The top ten hold more than 25% of the sample. The specimen was blood. These TCRs come from a woman between 18 and 29 years old with Graves' ophthalmopathy.

This clonotype was counted at least ten times. The gene calls are TRBV28 and TRBJ1-2; maybe TRBD1 (6 bases). Germline values: CDR1 MDHEN, CDR2 SYDVKM. This CDR3 is built from 15 residues. Trimming stripped 5 bases from V and 0 bases from J, with 13 bases between. This CDR3 is CASSQLGQSNYGYTF. CDR3 coding DNA: TGTGCCAGCAGTCAGCTTGGACAGTCTAACTATGGCTACACCTTC.

This clonotype showed up many times. The rearrangement links TRBV7-8 to TRBJ1-6; TRBD1 matches 8 bases. Germline V gene data show CDR1 as SGHVS and CDR2 as FQNEAQ. The CDR3 is 15 residues long. V shed 5 bases, J shed 9 bases, and the junction held 9 bases outside the gene matches. The CDR3: CASSRGTGGGSPLHF. The CDR3, as DNA: TGTGCCAGCAGCCGAGGGACAGGCGGCGGTTCACCCCTCCACTTT. The full variable domain, completed using reference TRBV7-8 and TRBJ1-6, is GAGVSQSPRYKVAKRGQDVALRCDPISGHVSLFWYQQALGQGPEFLTYFQNEAQLDKSGLPSDRFFAERPEGSVSTLKIQRTQQEDSAVYLCASSRGTGGGSPLHFGNGTRLTVT.

This clonotype has just a few counts. The chain carries TRBV19 and TRBJ2-1; TRBD1 matches at 9 bases. Per germline, CDR1 LNHDA and CDR2 SQIVND (reference sequence). V gave up 5 bases and J gave up 7 bases; unmatched junction bases: 6. This CDR3 is built from 14 residues. CDR3 protein: CASSVDRGDNEQFF. CDR3 DNA sequence: TGTGCCAGTAGTGTGGACAGGGGTGATAATGAGCAGTTCTTC.

This clonotype was seen many times. This chain joins TRBV27 and TRBJ2-3; 7 bases map to TRBD1. Germline V gene lookup returns CDR1 MNHEY and CDR2 SMNVEV (reference sequence). V shed 5 bases, J shed 4 bases, and the junction held 3 bases outside the gene matches. The CDR3 loop spans 13 amino acids. Here the CDR3 reads CASSPTGADTQYF. The CDR3 DNA reads TGTGCCAGCAGTCCAACAGGGGCAGATACGCAGTATTTT.

This clonotype showed up many times. This chain uses TRBV6-1 with TRBJ2-4; 9 bases match TRBD1. After removal of 6 bases from V and 1 base from J, the junction contained 4 bases not matched to a gene. Germline CDR1 and CDR2: MNHNS and SASEGT. The CDR3 spans 15 residues. The CDR3 loop is CASRGQGFAKNIQYF. CDR3 bases: TGTGCCAGCAGAGGACAGGGGTTCGCCAAAAACATTCAGTACTTC.

The table lists this clonotype with many counts. The chain is built from TRBV7-2 and TRBJ1-2, with D possibly matching TRBD1 (6 bases). The germline gives CDR1 SGHTA, CDR2 FQGNSA. The V and J ends lost 5 bases and 5 bases respectively, with 15 bases between them. The CDR3 runs 14 residues. Here the CDR3 reads CASSLRTESYGYTF. DNA of the CDR3: TGTGCCAGCAGCCTCCGGACAGAGTCTTATGGCTACACCTTC.

This clonotype was counted many times. It is likely a read error, because the conserved phenylalanine at the end of the CDR3 is missing. The chain employs TRBV20-1 and TRBJ1-2, with a tentative D call TRBD1 (5 bases). Germline-derived CDR1 and CDR2 are DFQATT and SNEGSKA (reference sequence). V lost 0 bases, J lost 5 bases, and 10 bases lay in between. The CDR3 runs to 13 residues. Here the CDR3 DNA reads TGCAGTGCTAGAGACAGGGAACGGTATGGCTACACCCTC. It yields the protein CSARDRERYGYTL.

This clonotype was detected ten times or more. Sequence at one end of the junction differs from germline and may be a read error. J is TRBJ2-1 and V is TRBV5-6; D gene ambiguous. The CDR3 has 15 residues. Per germline, CDR1 SGHDT and CDR2 YYEEEE. DNA of the CDR3: TGTGCCAGCACCTTGTTAGGCTACCCTACCCATGAGCAGTTCTTC. Translated: CASTLLGYPTHEQFF. Together with reference TRBV5-6 and TRBJ2-1, the CDR3 gives the full variable domain: DAGVTQSPTHLIKTRGQQVTLRCSPKSGHDTVSWYQQALGQGPQFIFQYYEEEERQRGNFPDRFSGHQFPNYSSELNVNALLLGDSALYLCASTLLGYPTHEQFFGPGTRLTVL.

The chain joins TRBV11-2 to TRBJ2-5, with 12 bases matching TRBD2. J was trimmed by 2 bases and V by 6 bases; bases with no gene match: 4. CDR1 SGHAT and CDR2 FQNNGV come from the germline V gene. CDR3 length: 15 amino acids. CDR3 nucleotide sequence: TGTGCCAGCAGGCGGACTAGCGGGGCTCAAGAGACCCAGTACTTC. Encoded protein: CASRRTSGAQETQYF.

This clonotype appeared many times. This rearrangement joins TRBV7-3 to TRBJ2-1, with D perhaps TRBD2 (7 bases). Germline V CDR1 and CDR2: SGHTA, FQGTGA. This CDR3 has 16 amino acids. V dropped 1 base and J dropped 5 bases, with 15 bases sitting between them. The CDR3 spells CASSLKAGAGNNEQFF. As DNA, the CDR3 is TGTGCCAGCAGCTTAAAGGCGGGGGCGGGGAACAATGAGCAGTTCTTC.

This clonotype was seen many times. V and J are TRBV12-3 or TRBV12-4 and TRBJ2-1; 7 bases fit TRBD2. The CDR3 loop spans 15 amino acids. V trimming: 7 bases; J trimming: 0 bases; junction bases outside the gene matches: 6. The CDR3 protein is CASTPSGGSYNEQFF. DNA of the CDR3: TGTGCCAGCACCCCATCGGGGGGCTCCTACAATGAGCAGTTCTTC.

This clonotype has a count of ten or more. The chain joins TRBV6-1 to TRBJ1-3, with 7 bases lining up with TRBD1. From germline, CDR1 is MNHNS and CDR2 SASEGT. The V gene end was trimmed by 6 bases and the J gene end by 1 base; junction bases not matched to a gene: 9. The CDR3 consists of 16 residues. The CDR3 nucleotides read TGTGCCAGCAGAACCGGGACAGCGACATCTGGAAACACCATATATTTT. It is translated as CASRTGTATSGNTIYF.

In this sample, this clonotype turned up many times. V gene TRBV7-9 combines with J gene TRBJ2-2; TRBD1 aligns across 9 bases. CDR3 length equals 15 residues. Trimming removed 6 bases from V and 7 bases from J; junction bases left unmatched: 9. The germline V gene has CDR1 SEHNR and CDR2 FQNEAQ (reference sequence). The CDR3, as DNA: TGTGCCAGCAGACAGGGGGCAGAACATGGCGGGGAGCTGTTTTTT. Residues: CASRQGAEHGGELFF.

This clonotype was seen at least ten times. The V gene is TRBV10-3, the J gene TRBJ1-1; a possible D gene is TRBD1 (5 bases). Trimming stripped 3 bases from V and 1 base from J, with 12 bases between. Germline V gene data show CDR1 as ENHRY and CDR2 as SYGVKD. This CDR3 contains 15 residues. The chain's CDR3 is CAISDPPGGNTEAFF. DNA for the CDR3: TGTGCCATCAGTGACCCACCGGGGGGGAACACTGAAGCTTTCTTT.

This clonotype was recorded at least ten times. The chain has TRBV28 and TRBJ2-3; D remains ambiguous. V dropped 5 bases and J dropped 2 bases, with 17 bases sitting between them. The germline V gene has CDR1 MDHEN and CDR2 SYDVKM. This CDR3 contains 16 residues. CDR3 nucleotide sequence: TGTGCCAGCAGTCCACCGGCGGAGAGACCCACAGATACGCAGTATTTT. Translating gives CASSPPAERPTDTQYF.

There are many counts of this clonotype. The chain links TRBV6-1 to TRBJ1-6, with 9 bases matching TRBD1. The ends lost 7 bases at V and 7 bases at J; junction bases unmatched: 11. The CDR3 has 16 residues. The germline V gene has CDR1 MNHNS and CDR2 SASEGT. The CDR3, as DNA: TGTGCCAGCACCCAGGGACAGGGAATCGGCAATTCACCCCTCCACTTT. Translating gives CASTQGQGIGNSPLHF.

V usage is TRBV11-2 and J usage is TRBJ2-1; 7 positions agree with TRBD2. CDR3 length: 14 amino acids. Germline values: CDR1 SGHAT, CDR2 FQNNGV. V lost 2 bases and J lost 5; bases outside the gene matches: 3. The CDR3 region is CASSLSGVNNEQFF. CDR3 sequence (DNA): TGTGCCAGCAGCTTAAGCGGGGTAAACAATGAGCAGTTCTTC.

The chain joins TRBV10-3 to TRBJ2-7; TRBD2 matches at 9 bases. The V and J ends lost 4 bases and 4 bases, in that order; junction bases with no gene match: 11. Germline V gene lookup returns CDR1 ENHRY and CDR2 SYGVKD. CDR3 length: 16 amino acids. Written as DNA, the CDR3 is TGTGCCATCAGTGGCGAAGGTAGCGGGAGTTCTTACGAGCAGTACTTC. This sequence encodes CAISGEGSGSSYEQYF.

The V gene is TRBV28, the J gene TRBJ1-2, with TRBD1 matching 7 bases. CDR1 and CDR2 (germline): MDHEN, SYDVKM. Trimming cost V 4 bases and J 1 base; bases outside gene matches: 6. The CDR3 covers 15 residues. CDR3 nucleotide sequence: TGTGCCAGCAGTTCTCTCGGGACAGATAACTATGGCTACACCTTC. This sequence encodes CASSSLGTDNYGYTF.

This clonotype was observed at least ten times. The genes are TRBV13 and TRBJ2-1; D remains ambiguous. V lost 3 bases and J 0 bases, leaving 6 bases between the germline ends. Germline loops: CDR1 PRHDT, CDR2 FYEKMQ (reference sequence). This CDR3 comprises 14 residues. CDR3 nucleotides: TGTGCCAGCAGCTTCGAGAGCTCCTACAATGAGCAGTTCTTC. Protein: CASSFESSYNEQFF.

The chain carries TRBV20-1 and TRBJ2-7; 11 nucleotides align to TRBD2. Germline V gene sequence: CDR1 DFQATT, CDR2 SNEGSKA (reference sequence). This CDR3 spans 15 amino acids. V shed 3 bases, J shed 3 bases, and the junction held 7 bases outside the gene matches. The CDR3 here is CSASLAGGHFYEQYF. In DNA, the CDR3 is TGCAGTGCTAGTCTAGCGGGAGGCCACTTCTACGAGCAGTACTTC.

This clonotype came up many times. The chain combines TRBV6-1 with TRBJ2-1; 8 positions match TRBD2. The CDR3 length is 17 residues. CDR1 is MNHNS, CDR2 SASEGT, per germline. Losses at the gene ends were 5 bases for V and 9 bases for J; bases not matched to a gene: 18. CDR3 in DNA: TGTGCCAGCAGTTCCCTCCCGGGGGGCGGGGGGCAGGGTGAGCAGTTCTTC. This codes for CASSSLPGGGGQGEQFF.

This clonotype was found many times. The J gene is TRBJ2-7, the V gene TRBV7-6; 8 bases align to TRBD1. Germline V gene sequence: CDR1 SGHVS, CDR2 FNYEAQ. The CDR3 length is 17 residues. Trimming removed 1 base from V and 0 bases from J; junction bases left unmatched: 8. The DNA for the CDR3 is TGTGCCAGCAGCTTAGAGCCGGGACAGGAGATCTCCTACGAGCAGTACTTC. Translated: CASSLEPGQEISYEQYF.

This chain links TRBV6-5 with TRBJ1-1, with 7 bases lining up with TRBD1. Germline trimming cut 0 bases from V and 0 bases from J; bases unmatched to any gene: 10. The length of the CDR3 is 18 residues. Germline V gene lookup returns CDR1 MNHEY and CDR2 SVGAGI. CDR3 coding DNA: TGTGCCAGCAGTTACTCGAATTTCGGGACAGACATGAACACTGAAGCTTTCTTT. Residues: CASSYSNFGTDMNTEAFF.

This clonotype was counted many times. The chain carries TRBV7-9 and TRBJ2-2; 7 bases match TRBD2. Germline V gene data show CDR1 as SEHNR and CDR2 as FQNEAQ (reference sequence). This CDR3 spans 15 amino acids. With V trimmed by 1 base and J by 4 bases, 3 bases remained unmatched. For the CDR3, the DNA is TGTGCCAGCAGCTTAGGCGGGAGTGGCACCGGGGAGCTGTTTTTT. It codes for CASSLGGSGTGELFF.

This clonotype came up many times. The chain is built from TRBV27 and TRBJ2-1; D ambiguous. The germline CDR1 and CDR2 sequences are MNHEY and SMNVEV (reference sequence). Trimming pared 2 bases from V and 5 bases from J, leaving 7 bases between. The CDR3 contains 13 residues. The CDR3 region is CASSLARHNEQFF. Here the CDR3 DNA reads TGTGCCAGCAGTTTAGCAAGGCACAATGAGCAGTTCTTC.

CDR3 sequence (DNA): TGCAGTGCCCGACGACAGGGACAGTTGAACACTGAAGCTTTCTTT. It translates to CSARRQGQLNTEAFF. V gene TRBV20-1 combines with J gene TRBJ1-1; the match to TRBD1 covers 7 bases. The J segment lost 0 bases and the V segment lost 6 bases, leaving 10 bases of the junction unmatched. The germline gives CDR1 DFQATT, CDR2 SNEGSKA (reference sequence). CDR3 length: 15 residues.

This clonotype was detected many times. The genes are TRBV7-8 and TRBJ2-7; unclear D gene. The germline V and J ends were trimmed by 3 bases and 5 bases, with 20 bases remaining between them. This CDR3 spans 16 amino acids. Germline lookup yields CDR1 SGHVS and CDR2 FQNEAQ. The CDR3 nucleotides read TGTGCCAGCAGCTTGGGGAAGTCAGTAGCATACGACGAGCAGTACTTC. It codes for CASSLGKSVAYDEQYF.

The table lists this clonotype with many counts. The V and J genes are TRBV5-1 and TRBJ1-4; 8 bases are a match to TRBD1. With V trimmed by 3 bases and J by 1 base, 5 bases remained unmatched. CDR1 is SGHRS, CDR2 YFSETQ, per germline. The CDR3 loop spans 16 amino acids. CDR3 residues: CASSSGQGGTNEKLFF. CDR3 bases: TGCGCCAGCAGCTCAGGACAGGGAGGAACTAATGAAAAACTGTTTTTT.

As concerns this clonotype: A read error is possible here, since a much larger clone lies one base away. CDR3 loop: CALRQGRGYTF. The DNA for the CDR3 is TGTGCCTTAAGACAGGGTCGCGGCTACACCTTC. This chain joins TRBV6-1 and TRBJ1-2, with 7 bases matching TRBD1. Unmatched junction bases numbered 8, after V lost 11 bases and J lost 8 bases. The CDR3 totals 11 residues. Per the germline V gene, CDR1 is MNHNS and CDR2 is SASEGT.

Concerning this clonotype itself: A read error may explain this, as a much larger clone is one base away. The chain is built from TRBV2 and TRBJ2-6; TRBD2 matches 13 bases. Germline-derived CDR1 and CDR2 are SNHLY and FYNNEI. Unmatched junction bases numbered 2, after V lost 6 bases and J lost 0 bases. The CDR3 spans 17 residues. This CDR3 reads CASSRTSGGSGANVLTF. The CDR3 DNA reads as TGTGCCAGCAGCAGGACTAGCGGGGGCTCTGGGGCCAACGTCCTGACTTTC.

This clonotype has a count of ten or more. The chain recombines TRBV27 with TRBJ2-1; D assignment may be TRBD1 or TRBD2 (5 bases each). V lost 3 bases, J lost 5 bases, and 14 bases lay in between. This CDR3 comprises 15 residues. Germline V gene sequence: CDR1 MNHEY, CDR2 SMNVEV (reference sequence). CDR3 sequence (DNA): TGTGCCAGCAGTTTCGGGACCCGCACGCACAATGAGCAGTTCTTC. Translating it yields CASSFGTRTHNEQFF.